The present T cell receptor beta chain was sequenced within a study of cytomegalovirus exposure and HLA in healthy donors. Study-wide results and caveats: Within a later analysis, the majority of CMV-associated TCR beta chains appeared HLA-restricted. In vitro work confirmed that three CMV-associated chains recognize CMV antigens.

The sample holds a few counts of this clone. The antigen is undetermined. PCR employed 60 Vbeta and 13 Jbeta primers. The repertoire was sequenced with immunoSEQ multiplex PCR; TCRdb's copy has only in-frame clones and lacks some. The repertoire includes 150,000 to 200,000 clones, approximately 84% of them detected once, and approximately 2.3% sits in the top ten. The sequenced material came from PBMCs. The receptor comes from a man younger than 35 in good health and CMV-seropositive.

CDR3 sequence: CASSSEQGAWDQPQHF. CDR3 DNA: TGTGCCAGCAGCTCGGAACAGGGGGCATGGGATCAGCCCCAGCATTTT. The V call is TRBV11-3, the J call TRBJ1-5; 9 positions agree with TRBD1. Germline CDR1 reads SGHNT; CDR2 reads YENEEA. This CDR3 region has 16 residues. Trimming at V came to 4 bases and at J to 5 bases, leaving 9 bases not matched to a gene.